This TCR beta chain is from a study of tumor and adjacent non-tumor tissue in lung cancer (dated by TCRdb to 2017 to 2018). Study-level background: Patients with adenocarcinoma (12), squamous cell carcinoma (2) and small cell lung cancer (1) were included in the cohort. Sequencing produced 100 million to 150 million productive TCRbeta reads in total, an average of about 4 million reads per sample. TCRbeta CDR3 sequencing was performed on roughly 27 paired specimens, with one tumor sample and one normal lung sample collected per patient. The study compared bulk TCRbeta repertoires between lung tumor tissue and matched distant non-tumor lung tissue from over twelve lung cancer patients. Ages among the approximately 15 patients ranged from about 30 to 85 years, there were 10 men and 5 women, and disease was at TNM stage I to III. Overall study outcomes, separate from this receptor: Significantly higher TCR diversity was found in younger patients, and higher tumor TCR diversity was associated with shorter overall and disease-free survival. Because peripheral blood was not sequenced, blood TCRbeta repertoires in the lung cancer patients of the study were not examined. A significantly larger cumulative share of the repertoire was made up by the top 100 clones in normal lung than in tumor tissue. The methods do not name the sequencing platform or mention unique molecular identifiers. Only 15 or so patients were included in the cohort, and the need for larger samples and more detailed clinical data was noted by the authors. Significantly higher TCR diversity (inverse Simpson) was observed in tumor tissue than in normal lung tissue (roughly 470 vs 170, P = 0.0075, Mann-Whitney U test).

As for this clonotype: What antigen it recognizes has not been identified. The sample holds no much larger clone one base away, and base qualities are not on file.

The library relied on multiplex PCR. The sequencer listed for this sample is Illumina HiSeq 2500. TCRbeta libraries were constructed through three rounds of nested PCR with primers (Table S4) according to protocols adapted from ARM-PCR. Before sequencing, PCR products in the 200-500 bp range were cut out of the gel and cleaned up using the QIAquick gel extraction kit. The authors' analysis ran thus. Reads were cleaned with Trimmomatic, merged with FLASH into complete CDR3 sequences, and assigned to V(D)J germline segments with MiTCR. VDJtools was used to compute clonal diversity as the inverse Simpson's index. In-frame sequences lacking a premature stop codon were counted as productive reads. TCRdb reprocessed the public reads (quality trimming at Q25 with fastp, clone calling with MiXCR) and kept in-frame beta chains. Merged by CDR3 protein, the rows form single entries marked with the most common genes and DNA. TCRdb's processing, not the authors', yielded these V and J calls. In this sample the table shows fewer than 100,000 distinct CDR3 sequences, 75% to 85% of which occur a single time. Roughly 22% of the sample is in the top ten clones.

RNA was extracted from bulk unsorted tissue and checked for quality with a NanoDrop ND-1000 and an Agilent 2100. For the normal lung samples, distant non-tumor tissue was collected more than 3 cm away from the tumor edge. All donors had newly diagnosed lung cancer, had not received prior chemotherapy, and were admitted for thoracic surgery in China between August and November 2014. Anyone who had undergone radiotherapy or chemotherapy before, or who had another cancer at the same time, was left out of the study. Surgical tissue pieces of about 1-2 cm3 were preserved in RNAlater solution and stored at -80 °C until use. The sample taken for sequencing was distant non-tumor lung tissue. This TCR was recovered from a woman aged 50 to 60 with non-small cell lung cancer.

The DNA is TGTGCCAACGGCACTAGCTTTACCTCCTACAATGAGCAGTTCTTC. Protein translation: CANGTSFTSYNEQFF. The chain is made from TRBV5-4 and TRBJ2-1; TRBD2 is perhaps the D gene, given 6 matching bases. As encoded in the germline V gene (reference sequence), CDR1 is SGHNT while CDR2 is YYREEE. Measured from the cysteine to the phenylalanine, the CDR3 is 15 residues long. The entry retains the CDR3 DNA only, 45 bases that are in frame from base 1. Trimming at the junction amounts to 9 bases on V and 0 bases on J, and the germline ends lie 16 bases apart. Full variable domain (CDR3 extended with the reference TRBV5-4 and TRBJ2-1 proteins): ETGVTQSPTHLIKTRGQQVTLRCSSQSGHNTVSWYQQALGQGPQFIFQYYREEENGRGNFPPRFSGLQFPNYSSELNVNALELDDSALYLCANGTSFTSYNEQFFGPGTRLTVL.